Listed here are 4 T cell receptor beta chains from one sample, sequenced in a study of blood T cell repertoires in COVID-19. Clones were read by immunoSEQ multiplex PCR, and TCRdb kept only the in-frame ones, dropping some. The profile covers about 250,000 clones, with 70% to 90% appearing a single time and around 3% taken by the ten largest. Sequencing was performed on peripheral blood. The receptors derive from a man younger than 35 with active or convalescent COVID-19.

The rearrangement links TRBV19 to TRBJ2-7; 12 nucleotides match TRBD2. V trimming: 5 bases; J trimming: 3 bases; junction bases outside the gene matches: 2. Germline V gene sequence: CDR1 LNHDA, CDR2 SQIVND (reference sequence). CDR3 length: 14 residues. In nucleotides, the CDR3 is TGTGCCAGTAGTCGACTAGCGGGAGACTACGAGCAGTACTTC. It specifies CASSRLAGDYEQYF. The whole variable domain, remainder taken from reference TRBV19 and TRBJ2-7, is DGGITQSPKYLFRKEGQNVTLSCEQNLNHDAMYWYRQDPGQGLRLIYYSQIVNDFQKGDIAEGYSVSREKKESFPLTVTSAQKNPTAFYLCASSRLAGDYEQYFGPGTRLTVT.

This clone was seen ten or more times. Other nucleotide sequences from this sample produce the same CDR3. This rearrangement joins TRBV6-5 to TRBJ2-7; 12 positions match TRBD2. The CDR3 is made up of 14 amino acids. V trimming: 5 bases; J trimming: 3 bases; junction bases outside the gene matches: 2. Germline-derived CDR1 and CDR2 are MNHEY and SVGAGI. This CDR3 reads CASSRGLAGYEQYF. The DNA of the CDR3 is TGTGCCAGCAGTAGGGGACTAGCGGGCTACGAGCAGTACTTC.

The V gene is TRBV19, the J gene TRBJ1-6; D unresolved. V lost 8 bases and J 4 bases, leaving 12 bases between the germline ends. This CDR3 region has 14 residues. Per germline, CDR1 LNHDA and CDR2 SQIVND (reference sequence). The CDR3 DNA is TGTGCCAGTCAAGAACCGCGGTATAATTCACCCCTCCACTTT. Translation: CASQEPRYNSPLHF.

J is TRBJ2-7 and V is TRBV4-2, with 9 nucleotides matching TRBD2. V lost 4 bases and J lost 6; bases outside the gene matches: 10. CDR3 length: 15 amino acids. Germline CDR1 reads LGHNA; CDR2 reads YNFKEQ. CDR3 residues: CASSPSSGIGSEQYF. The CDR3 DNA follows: TGTGCCAGCAGCCCATCTAGCGGGATAGGTAGCGAGCAGTACTTC.